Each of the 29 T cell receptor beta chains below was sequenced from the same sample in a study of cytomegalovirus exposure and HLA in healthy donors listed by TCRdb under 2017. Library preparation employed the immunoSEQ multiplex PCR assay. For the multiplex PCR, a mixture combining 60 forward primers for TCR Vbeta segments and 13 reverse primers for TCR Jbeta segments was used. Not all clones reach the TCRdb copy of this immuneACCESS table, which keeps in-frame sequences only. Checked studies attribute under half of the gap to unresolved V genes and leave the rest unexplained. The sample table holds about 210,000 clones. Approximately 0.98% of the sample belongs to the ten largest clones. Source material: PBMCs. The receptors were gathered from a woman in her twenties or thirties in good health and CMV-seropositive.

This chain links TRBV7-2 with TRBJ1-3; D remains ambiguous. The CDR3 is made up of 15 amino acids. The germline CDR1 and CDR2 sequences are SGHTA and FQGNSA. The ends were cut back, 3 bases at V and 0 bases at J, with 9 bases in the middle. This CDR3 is CASSFTVSSGNTIYF. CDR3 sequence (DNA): TGTGCCAGCAGCTTCACTGTGTCCTCTGGAAACACCATATATTTT.

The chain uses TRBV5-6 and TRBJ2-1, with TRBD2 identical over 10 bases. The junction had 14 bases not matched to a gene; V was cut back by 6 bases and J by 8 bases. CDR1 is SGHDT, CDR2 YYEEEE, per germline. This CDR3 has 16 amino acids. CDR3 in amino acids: CASNQPSGSLRDEQFF. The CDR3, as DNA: TGTGCCAGCAACCAACCTAGCGGGAGCCTCCGGGATGAGCAGTTCTTC.

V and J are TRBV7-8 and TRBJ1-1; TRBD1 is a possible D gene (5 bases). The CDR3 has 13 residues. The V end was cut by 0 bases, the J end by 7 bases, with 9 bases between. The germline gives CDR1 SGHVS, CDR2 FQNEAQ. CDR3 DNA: TGTGCCAGCAGCTTAGCGCTGGGGCGTGAAGCTTTCTTT. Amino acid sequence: CASSLALGREAFF.

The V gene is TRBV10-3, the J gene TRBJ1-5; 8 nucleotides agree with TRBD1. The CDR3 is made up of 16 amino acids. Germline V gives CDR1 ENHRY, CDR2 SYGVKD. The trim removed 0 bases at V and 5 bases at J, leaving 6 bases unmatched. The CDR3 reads CAISESAGGRYQPQHF. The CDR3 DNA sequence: TGTGCCATCAGTGAGTCGGCAGGGGGCCGTTATCAGCCCCAGCATTTT.

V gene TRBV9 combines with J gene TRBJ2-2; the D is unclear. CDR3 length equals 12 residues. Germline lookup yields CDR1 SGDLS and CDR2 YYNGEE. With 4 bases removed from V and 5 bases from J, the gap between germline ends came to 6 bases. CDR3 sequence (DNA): TGTGCCAGCAGCATCAAAACCGGGGAGCTGTTTTTT. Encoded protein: CASSIKTGELFF.

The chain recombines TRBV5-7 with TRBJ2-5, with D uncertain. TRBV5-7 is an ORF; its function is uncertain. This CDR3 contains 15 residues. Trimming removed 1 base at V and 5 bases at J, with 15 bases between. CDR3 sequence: CASSLYSIPRETQYF. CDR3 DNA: TGTGCCAGCAGCTTGTACTCCATACCGAGGGAGACCCAGTACTTC.

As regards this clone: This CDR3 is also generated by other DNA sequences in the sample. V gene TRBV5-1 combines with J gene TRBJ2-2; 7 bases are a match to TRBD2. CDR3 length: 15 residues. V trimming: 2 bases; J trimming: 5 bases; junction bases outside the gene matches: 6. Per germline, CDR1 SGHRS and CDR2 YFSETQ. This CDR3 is CASSFRGGVTGELFF. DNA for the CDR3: TGCGCCAGCAGCTTCCGGGGAGGGGTGACCGGGGAGCTGTTTTTT.

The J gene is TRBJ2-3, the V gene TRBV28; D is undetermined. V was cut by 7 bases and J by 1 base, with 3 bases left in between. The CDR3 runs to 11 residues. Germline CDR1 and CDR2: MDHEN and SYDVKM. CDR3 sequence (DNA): TGTGCCAGCACCGGCACAGATACGCAGTATTTT. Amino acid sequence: CASTGTDTQYF. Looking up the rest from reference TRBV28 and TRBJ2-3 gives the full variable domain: DVKVTQSSRYLVKRTGEKVFLECVQDMDHENMFWYRQDPGLGLRLIYFSYDVKMKEKGDIPEGYSVSREKKERFSLILESASTNQTSMYLCASTGTDTQYFGPGTRLTVL.

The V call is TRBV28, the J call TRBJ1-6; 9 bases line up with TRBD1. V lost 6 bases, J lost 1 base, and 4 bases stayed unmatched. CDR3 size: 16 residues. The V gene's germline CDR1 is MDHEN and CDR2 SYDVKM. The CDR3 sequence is CASRPDRGSYNSPLHF. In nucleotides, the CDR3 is TGTGCCAGCAGACCGGACAGGGGATCCTATAATTCACCCCTCCACTTT.

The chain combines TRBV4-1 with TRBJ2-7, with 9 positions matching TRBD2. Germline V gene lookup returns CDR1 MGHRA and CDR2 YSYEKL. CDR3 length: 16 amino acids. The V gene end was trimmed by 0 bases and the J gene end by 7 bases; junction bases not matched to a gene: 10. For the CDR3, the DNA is TGCGCCAGCAGCCAAGATGAGTGGACTAGCGTTGTGGAGCAGTACTTC. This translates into CASSQDEWTSVVEQYF.

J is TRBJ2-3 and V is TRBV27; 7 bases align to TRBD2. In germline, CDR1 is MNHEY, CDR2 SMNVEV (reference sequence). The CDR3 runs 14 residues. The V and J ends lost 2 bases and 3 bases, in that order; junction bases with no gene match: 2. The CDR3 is CASSLRGVTDTQYF. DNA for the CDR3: TGTGCCAGCAGTTTACGGGGGGTTACAGATACGCAGTATTTT.

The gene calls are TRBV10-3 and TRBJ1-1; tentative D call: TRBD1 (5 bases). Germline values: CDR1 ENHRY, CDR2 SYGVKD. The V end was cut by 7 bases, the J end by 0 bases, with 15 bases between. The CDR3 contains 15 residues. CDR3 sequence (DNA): TGTGCCATCAATACAGGCCGGGGGATGAACACTGAAGCTTTCTTT. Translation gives CAINTGRGMNTEAFF.

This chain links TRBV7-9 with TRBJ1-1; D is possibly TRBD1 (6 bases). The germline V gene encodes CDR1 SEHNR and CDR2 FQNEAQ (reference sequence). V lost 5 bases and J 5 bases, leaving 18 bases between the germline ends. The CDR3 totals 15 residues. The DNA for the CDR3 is TGTGCCAGCAGCCCGGCGGCAGGGCAGGGGACTGAAGCTTTCTTT. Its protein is CASSPAAGQGTEAFF.

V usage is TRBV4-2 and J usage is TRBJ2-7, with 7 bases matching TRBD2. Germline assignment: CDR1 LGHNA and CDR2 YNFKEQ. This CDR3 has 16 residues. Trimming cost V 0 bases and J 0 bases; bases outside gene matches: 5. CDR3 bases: TGTGCCAGCAGCCAAGAATGGGGGGGGAGCTCCTACGAGCAGTACTTC. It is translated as CASSQEWGGSSYEQYF.

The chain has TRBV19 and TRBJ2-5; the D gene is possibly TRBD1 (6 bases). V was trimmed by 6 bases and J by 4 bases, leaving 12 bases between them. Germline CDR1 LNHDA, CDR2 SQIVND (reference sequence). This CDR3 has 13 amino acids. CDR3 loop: CASREIGGETQYF. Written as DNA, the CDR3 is TGTGCCAGTAGAGAGATAGGGGGAGAGACCCAGTACTTC.

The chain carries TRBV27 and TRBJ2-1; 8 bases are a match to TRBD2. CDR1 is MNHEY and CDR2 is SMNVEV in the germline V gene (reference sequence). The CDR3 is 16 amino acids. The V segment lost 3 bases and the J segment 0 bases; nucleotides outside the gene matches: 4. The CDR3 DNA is TGTGCCAGCAGTTTCCCGGGGGGGGCCTCCTACAATGAGCAGTTCTTC. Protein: CASSFPGGASYNEQFF.

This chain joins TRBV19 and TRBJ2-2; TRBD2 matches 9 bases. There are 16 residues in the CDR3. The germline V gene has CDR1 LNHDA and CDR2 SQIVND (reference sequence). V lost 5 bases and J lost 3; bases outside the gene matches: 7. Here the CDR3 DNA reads TGTGCCAGTAGTGCGACAGCGGGGGGCGACACCGGGGAGCTGTTTTTT. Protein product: CASSATAGGDTGELFF.

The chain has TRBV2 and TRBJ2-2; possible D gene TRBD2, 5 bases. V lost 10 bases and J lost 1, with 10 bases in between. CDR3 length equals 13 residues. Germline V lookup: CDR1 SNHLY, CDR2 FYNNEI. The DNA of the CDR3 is TGTGCCACCGAGAGGGAGAACACCGGGGAGCTGTTTTTT. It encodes CATERENTGELFF.

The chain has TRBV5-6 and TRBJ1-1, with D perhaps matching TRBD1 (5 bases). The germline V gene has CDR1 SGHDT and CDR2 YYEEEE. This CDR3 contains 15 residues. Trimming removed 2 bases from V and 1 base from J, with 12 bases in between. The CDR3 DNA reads TGTGCCAGCAGCTTCGAAGGGGCGTCGAACACTGAAGCTTTCTTT. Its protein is CASSFEGASNTEAFF.

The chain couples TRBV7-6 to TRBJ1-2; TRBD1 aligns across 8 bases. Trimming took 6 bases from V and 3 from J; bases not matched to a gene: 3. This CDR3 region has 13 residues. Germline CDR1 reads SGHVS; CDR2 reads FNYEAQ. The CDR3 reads CASSQDRDYGYTF. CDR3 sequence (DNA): TGTGCCAGCAGTCAGGACAGGGACTATGGCTACACCTTC.

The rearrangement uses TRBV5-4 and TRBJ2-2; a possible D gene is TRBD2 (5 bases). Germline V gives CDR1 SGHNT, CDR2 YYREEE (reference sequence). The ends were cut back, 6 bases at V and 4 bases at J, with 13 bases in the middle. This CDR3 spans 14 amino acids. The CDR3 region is CASTLPGSTGELFF. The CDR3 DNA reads TGTGCCAGCACCTTACCGGGGAGCACCGGGGAGCTGTTTTTT.

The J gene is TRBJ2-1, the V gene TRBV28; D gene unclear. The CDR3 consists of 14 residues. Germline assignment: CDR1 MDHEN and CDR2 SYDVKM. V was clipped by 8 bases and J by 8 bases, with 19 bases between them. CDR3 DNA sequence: TGTGCCAGCGATGCCGCAAACTTAGTCCATGAGCAGTTCTTC. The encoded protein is CASDAANLVHEQFF.

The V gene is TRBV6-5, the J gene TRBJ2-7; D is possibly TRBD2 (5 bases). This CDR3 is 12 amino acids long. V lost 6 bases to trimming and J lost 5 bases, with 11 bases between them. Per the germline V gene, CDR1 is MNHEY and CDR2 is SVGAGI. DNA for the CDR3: TGTGCCAGCAGCCGGCCCGGGAACGAGCAGTACTTC. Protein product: CASSRPGNEQYF.

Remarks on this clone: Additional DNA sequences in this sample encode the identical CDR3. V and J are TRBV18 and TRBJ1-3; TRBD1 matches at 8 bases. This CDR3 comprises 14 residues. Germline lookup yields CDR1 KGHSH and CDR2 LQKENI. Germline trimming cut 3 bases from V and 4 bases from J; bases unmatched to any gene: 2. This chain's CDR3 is CASSPTGVGNTIYF. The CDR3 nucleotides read TGTGCCAGCTCACCGACAGGGGTCGGAAACACCATATATTTT.

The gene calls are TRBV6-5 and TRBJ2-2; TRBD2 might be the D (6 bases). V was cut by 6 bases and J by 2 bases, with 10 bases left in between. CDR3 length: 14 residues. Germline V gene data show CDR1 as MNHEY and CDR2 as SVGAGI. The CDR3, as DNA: TGTGCCAGCAGGGGGGGATTAAACACCGGGGAGCTGTTTTTT. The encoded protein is CASRGGLNTGELFF.

The CDR3 spells CASSTILAGTYNEQFF. The CDR3 DNA sequence: TGTGCCAGTAGTACGATACTAGCGGGGACTTACAATGAGCAGTTCTTC. The J gene is TRBJ2-1, the V gene TRBV19; 10 positions match TRBD2. The CDR3 is 16 residues long. The V gene's germline CDR1 is LNHDA and CDR2 SQIVND (reference sequence). The ends lost 4 bases at V and 4 bases at J; junction bases unmatched: 7.

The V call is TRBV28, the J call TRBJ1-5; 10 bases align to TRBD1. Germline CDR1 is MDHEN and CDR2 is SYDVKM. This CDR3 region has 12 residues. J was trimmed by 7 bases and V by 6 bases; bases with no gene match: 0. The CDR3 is CASRTGGQPQHF. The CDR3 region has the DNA TGTGCCAGCAGGACAGGGGGCCAGCCCCAGCATTTT.

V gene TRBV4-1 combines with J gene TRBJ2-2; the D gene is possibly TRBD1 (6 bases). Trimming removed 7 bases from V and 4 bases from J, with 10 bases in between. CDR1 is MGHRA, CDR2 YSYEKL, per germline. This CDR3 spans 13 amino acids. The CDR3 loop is CASTLGGTGELFF. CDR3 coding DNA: TGCGCCAGCACCTTAGGGGGCACCGGGGAGCTGTTTTTT.

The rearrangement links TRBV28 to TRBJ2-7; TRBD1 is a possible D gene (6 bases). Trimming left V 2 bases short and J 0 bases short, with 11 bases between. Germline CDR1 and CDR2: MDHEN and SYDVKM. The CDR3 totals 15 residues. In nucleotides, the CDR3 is TGTGCCAGCAGTTTAAAAACAGGGTACTCCTACGAGCAGTACTTC. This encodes CASSLKTGYSYEQYF.